One sample yielded the 24 T cell receptor beta chains listed below, sequenced in a study of identical twins. TCRdb recomputed calls from the 5' RACE reads with MiXCR, one row per CDR3 protein. The sample lists 270,000 or so distinct CDR3 sequences, roughly 8.7% seen once, with less than 4% in the top ten. The same sample was also used in a study of yellow fever vaccine responses in identical twins.

The specimen sequenced was CD8+ T cells sorted from blood. The receptors shown here come from a woman in her late teens or twenties in good health.

This clonotype has just a few counts. J is TRBJ2-5 and V is TRBV12-3 or TRBV12-4, with TRBD1 identical over 8 bases. V lost 6 bases, J lost 0 bases, and 3 bases stayed unmatched. The CDR3 consists of 14 residues. CDR3 nucleotides: TGTGCCAGCAGGCGACAGGGGTACCAAGAGACCCAGTACTTC. Translated, it gives CASRRQGYQETQYF.

This clonotype was detected a few times. J is TRBJ2-1 and V is TRBV29-1, with 8 bases fitting TRBD1. The CDR3 has 13 residues. V was pared by 6 bases and J by 2 bases, with 3 bases of the junction left unmatched. The germline V gene has CDR1 SQVTM and CDR2 ANQGSEA. The CDR3 loop reads CSVGQGPYNEQFF. CDR3 coding DNA: TGCAGCGTCGGACAGGGTCCCTACAATGAGCAGTTCTTC.

The J gene is TRBJ2-5, the V gene TRBV6-1; maybe TRBD1 (6 bases). CDR1 is MNHNS, CDR2 SASEGT, per germline. The CDR3 covers 18 residues. Trimming cost V 5 bases and J 7 bases, with 29 bases left between them. The chain's CDR3 is CASSTARIGQSGAGTQYF. In nucleotides, the CDR3 is TGTGCCAGCAGTACGGCCAGAATAGGACAGTCCGGCGCGGGGACCCAGTACTTC.

In its sample, this clonotype was seen a few times. This rearrangement joins TRBV28 to TRBJ2-1, with 10 bases fitting TRBD2. The germline V gene encodes CDR1 MDHEN and CDR2 SYDVKM. CDR3 size: 18 residues. V lost 0 bases to trimming and J lost 7 bases; unmatched junction nucleotides: 12. This CDR3 reads CASSLWSRGASGGNEQFF. The DNA of the CDR3 is TGTGCCAGCAGTTTATGGTCTAGAGGAGCTAGCGGGGGTAATGAGCAGTTCTTC.

The chain joins TRBV3-1 to TRBJ2-7; weak D call: TRBD2 (5 bases). The germline V gene has CDR1 LGHDT and CDR2 YNNKEL (reference sequence). The CDR3 is 14 amino acids. V lost 0 bases and J lost 3, with 9 bases in between. CDR3 nucleotides: TGTGCCAGCAGCCAAGAAGAAGCGGTCTACGAGCAGTACTTC. As protein: CASSQEEAVYEQYF.

This clonotype was counted between two and nine times. The CDR3 DNA reads as TGCAGTGCTAGAGGGGAATTTGAAGGATACCGACCGAGAGGTACGCAGTATTTT. This gives the protein CSARGEFEGYRPRGTQYF. The rearrangement links TRBV20-1 to TRBJ2-3; D remains ambiguous. The germline V and J ends were trimmed by 1 base and 8 bases, with 28 bases remaining between them. Per germline, CDR1 DFQATT and CDR2 SNEGSKA (reference sequence). The CDR3 contains 18 residues.

This clonotype occurred many times. The genes are TRBV20-1 and TRBJ2-7; tentatively, D is TRBD1 (6 bases). This CDR3 has 16 amino acids. V was shortened by 0 bases and J by 3 bases, with 18 bases between the two germline ends. Looked up from germline, CDR1 is DFQATT and CDR2 is SNEGSKA (reference sequence). The DNA for the CDR3 is TGCAGTGCTAGAGATGGATATCGGGACATCATCTACGAGCAGTACTTC. It is translated as CSARDGYRDIIYEQYF.

This clonotype was observed a few times. V gene TRBV9 combines with J gene TRBJ2-2; D not certain. The germline V and J ends were trimmed by 6 bases and 0 bases, with 6 bases remaining between them. CDR3 length: 13 amino acids. Germline CDR1 and CDR2: SGDLS and YYNGEE. This CDR3 is CASKATNTGELFF. CDR3 bases: TGTGCCAGCAAGGCTACGAACACCGGGGAGCTGTTTTTT.

The table lists this clonotype with many counts. The chain is built from TRBV3-1 and TRBJ2-1, with 8 bases that match TRBD2. The CDR3 has 17 amino acids. Per germline, CDR1 LGHDT and CDR2 YNNKEL (reference sequence). The J segment lost 3 bases and the V segment lost 3 bases, leaving 10 bases of the junction unmatched. CDR3 sequence reads: CASSHPTSGFNYNEQFF. The CDR3 nucleotides read TGTGCCAGCAGCCACCCCACTAGCGGATTTAACTACAATGAGCAGTTCTTC.

V and J are TRBV28 and TRBJ2-3, with 10 positions matching TRBD2. Germline CDR1 reads MDHEN; CDR2 reads SYDVKM. V dropped 2 bases and J dropped 0; count of bases not matched to a gene: 8. The CDR3 length is 18 residues. The CDR3 coding sequence is TGTGCCAGCAGTTTAATCCAGCGGGGGGGCCTGAGCACAGATACGCAGTATTTT. This gives the protein CASSLIQRGGLSTDTQYF.

In its sample, this clonotype was seen many times. This sequence joins TRBV28 and TRBJ2-7, with TRBD2 identical over 14 bases. V trimming: 4 bases; J trimming: 6 bases; junction bases outside the gene matches: 2. This CDR3 has 14 amino acids. Germline assignment: CDR1 MDHEN and CDR2 SYDVKM. CDR3 region: CASSWTSGGSEQYF. The CDR3 nucleotides read TGTGCCAGCAGTTGGACTAGCGGGGGGAGCGAGCAGTACTTC.

The genes are TRBV6-2 or TRBV6-3 and TRBJ2-1; 8 bases line up with TRBD2. Germline V gives CDR1 MNHEY, CDR2 SVGEGT. V dropped 6 bases and J dropped 4; count of bases not matched to a gene: 8. The CDR3 is 15 residues long. CDR3 loop: CASRFGTSYYNEQFF. Here the CDR3 DNA reads TGTGCCAGCAGGTTTGGGACTAGTTATTACAATGAGCAGTTCTTC.

The CDR3 protein is CASSLRSGRGYEQYF. CDR3 bases: TGTGCCAGCAGTTTACGTAGCGGGAGGGGGTACGAGCAGTACTTC. The genes are TRBV28 and TRBJ2-7, with 11 nucleotides matching TRBD2. The CDR3 loop spans 15 amino acids. Germline trimming cut 2 bases from V and 4 bases from J; bases unmatched to any gene: 4. The germline V gene encodes CDR1 MDHEN and CDR2 SYDVKM.

A single count supports this clonotype. The CDR3 loop is CASSDPRQSYNEQFF. CDR3 in DNA: TGTGCCAGCAGTGACCCGAGACAGTCCTACAATGAGCAGTTCTTC. The chain carries TRBV2 and TRBJ2-1, with a possible D match to TRBD1 (5 bases). Trimming removed 3 bases from V and 1 base from J, with 10 bases in between. Germline CDR1 SNHLY, CDR2 FYNNEI. This CDR3 region has 15 residues.

The V gene is TRBV3-1, the J gene TRBJ1-5; maybe TRBD1 (5 bases). With 6 bases removed from V and 5 bases from J, the gap between germline ends came to 11 bases. The germline V gene has CDR1 LGHDT and CDR2 YNNKEL (reference sequence). The CDR3 has 13 amino acids. The CDR3 sequence: CASSPKGDQPQHF. DNA of the CDR3: TGTGCCAGCAGTCCGAAAGGGGATCAGCCCCAGCATTTT.

The chain has TRBV7-9 and TRBJ2-3; D remains ambiguous. Trimming removed 5 bases at V and 0 bases at J, with 15 bases between. This CDR3 is built from 16 residues. The germline CDR1 and CDR2 sequences are SEHNR and FQNEAQ (reference sequence). CDR3 sequence: CASSPTASVSTDTQYF. The CDR3 bases are TGTGCCAGCAGCCCAACGGCATCCGTTAGCACAGATACGCAGTATTTT.

In its sample, this clonotype was seen many times. The rearrangement joins TRBV7-3 to TRBJ2-1, with TRBD2 as a possible D gene (5 bases). Looked up from germline, CDR1 is SGHTA and CDR2 is FQGTGA. This CDR3 has 13 amino acids. V lost 1 base and J lost 9, with 10 bases in between. This chain's CDR3 is CASSLSGSVEQFF. CDR3 DNA sequence: TGTGCCAGCAGCTTAAGTGGTAGCGTTGAGCAGTTCTTC.

This clonotype came up a few times. The J gene is TRBJ1-1, the V gene TRBV7-9; unclear D gene. Germline V CDR1 and CDR2: SEHNR, FQNEAQ (reference sequence). Trimming left V 0 bases short and J 6 bases short, with 8 bases between. The CDR3 extends over 13 amino acids. CDR3 DNA sequence: TGTGCCAGCAGCTTAGCGGTGTCGGCTGAAGCTTTCTTT. Translation gives CASSLAVSAEAFF.

This clonotype has at least ten counts. This rearrangement joins TRBV4-2 to TRBJ2-7, with D hard to call. V lost 4 bases, J lost 2 bases, and 9 bases lay in between. Germline CDR1 and CDR2: LGHNA and YNFKEQ. The CDR3 is 13 amino acids. The DNA for the CDR3 is TGTGCCAGCAGCCCAGGACGGACCTACGAGCAGTACTTC. It yields the protein CASSPGRTYEQYF.

The chain employs TRBV9 and TRBJ2-2; D not resolved. CDR3 length: 12 amino acids. Per the germline V gene, CDR1 is SGDLS and CDR2 is YYNGEE. Trimming removed 0 bases at V and 5 bases at J, with 2 bases between. The CDR3 sequence is CASSVVTGELFF. Written as DNA, the CDR3 is TGTGCCAGCAGCGTAGTGACCGGGGAGCTGTTTTTT. The whole variable domain, filled in from reference TRBV9 and TRBJ2-2, reads DSGVTQTPKHLITATGQRVTLRCSPRSGDLSVYWYQQSLDQGLQFLIQYYNGEERAKGNILERFSAQQFPDLHSELNLSSLELGDSALYFCASSVVTGELFFGEGSRLTVL.

This clonotype appeared a few times. CDR3 residues: CASSSDLRVLADTQYF. CDR3 DNA: TGTGCCAGCAGTTCCGACCTCAGGGTTTTGGCAGATACGCAGTATTTT. V is TRBV27 and J is TRBJ2-3; possibly TRBD1 for D (5 bases). CDR3 length: 16 amino acids. In germline, CDR1 is MNHEY, CDR2 SMNVEV (reference sequence). Deletions cut 4 bases from V and 4 bases from J, with 18 bases between.

This clonotype was detected many times. The chain combines TRBV12-3 or TRBV12-4 with TRBJ2-5; D remains ambiguous. Deletions cut 4 bases from V and 5 bases from J, with 14 bases between. The CDR3 is 14 amino acids. The CDR3 region has the DNA TGTGCCAGCAGTTCCCCGGTGCGCCAGGAGACCCAGTACTTC. Amino acids: CASSSPVRQETQYF.

V gene TRBV20-1 combines with J gene TRBJ2-7; D assignment may be TRBD1 or TRBD2 (5 bases each). Germline V gene sequence: CDR1 DFQATT, CDR2 SNEGSKA (reference sequence). The ends were cut back, 0 bases at V and 5 bases at J, with 26 bases in the middle. The length of the CDR3 is 18 residues. The CDR3 nucleotides are TGCAGTGCTAGAGATCCCCGACCCCCGGGGCGGGTTTCGGACGAGCAGTACTTC. It yields the protein CSARDPRPPGRVSDEQYF.

A few counts support this clonotype. The chain recombines TRBV25-1 with TRBJ2-5, with TRBD2 matching 7 bases. The ends lost 7 bases at V and 3 bases at J; junction bases unmatched: 8. The germline V gene has CDR1 MGHDK and CDR2 SYGVNS. The CDR3 covers 14 residues. In DNA form, the CDR3 reads TGTGCCAGCACCCCTATGGGGGGGGAAGAGACCCAGTACTTC. Protein product: CASTPMGGEETQYF.